These 31 T cell receptor beta chains came from one sample sequenced in a study of shared clonotypes between healthy human individuals (dated by TCRdb to about 2020). The library was obtained by the immunoSEQ multiplex PCR assay. In TCRdb, the immuneACCESS table is reduced to in-frame sequences with V and J assigned. These tables do not hold every clone; where another copy was compared, an unresolved V gene accounts for under half, and the others remain unexplained. This sample comprises a few million clones, 90% to 95% of them detected only once. The ten largest clones represent about 1.7% of the sample. CD8 naive samples consisted of CD45RO-negative cells that were positively selected for CCR7, yielding a CD45RA+CCR7+ population without TemRA cells. The specimen was naive CD8+ T cells from PBMCs. The cell subset or site label of this sample denotes: CD45RA+CCR7+. These receptors were taken from a man younger than 35 in good health. Some clones in this sample may be carry-over from other donors' samples.

V gene TRBV6-1 combines with J gene TRBJ2-1; D is ambiguous. The CDR3 length is 14 residues. V was clipped by 7 bases and J by 4 bases, with 14 bases between them. The germline CDR1 and CDR2 sequences are MNHNS and SASEGT. The chain's CDR3 is CASTASRYYNEQFF. DNA for the CDR3: TGTGCCAGCACAGCGAGTAGATATTACAATGAGCAGTTCTTC.

CDR3 coding DNA: TGTGCCAGCAGTAACCCCGGGACAGGCTTCTATGGCTACACCTTC. Residues: CASSNPGTGFYGYTF. V and J are TRBV28 and TRBJ1-2; 8 nucleotides match TRBD1. Germline CDR1 MDHEN, CDR2 SYDVKM. J gave up 4 bases and V 5 bases, and 9 bases lay outside the gene matches. The CDR3 totals 15 residues.

The gene calls are TRBV25-1 and TRBJ1-1, with unresolved D. The length of the CDR3 is 12 residues. V was pared by 6 bases and J by 7 bases, with 12 bases between. Germline V lookup: CDR1 MGHDK, CDR2 SYGVNS. The CDR3 bases are TGTGCCAGCAGACTCCTAGGCAGTGAAGCTTTCTTT. Translating it yields CASRLLGSEAFF.

The V call is TRBV28, the J call TRBJ2-7; 7 bases align to TRBD1. This CDR3 comprises 13 residues. With V trimmed by 5 bases and J by 6 bases, 7 bases remained unmatched. From germline, CDR1 is MDHEN and CDR2 SYDVKM. The CDR3 DNA is TGTGCCAGCAGTCCCCTCGACAGGGTCGAGCAGTACTTC. Translated: CASSPLDRVEQYF.

The chain links TRBV9 to TRBJ2-2; 7 bases agree with TRBD1. The germline V gene has CDR1 SGDLS and CDR2 YYNGEE. V trimming: 2 bases; J trimming: 3 bases; junction bases outside the gene matches: 4. The CDR3 runs to 15 residues. CDR3 in amino acids: CASSVPGQHTGELFF. The CDR3 DNA sequence: TGTGCCAGCAGCGTCCCGGGACAGCACACCGGGGAGCTGTTTTTT.

In this sample, this clone turned up a few times. The rearrangement joins TRBV7-9 to TRBJ1-2, with unresolved D. Trimming stripped 3 bases from V and 7 bases from J, with 6 bases between. The CDR3 has 11 residues. Germline V CDR1 and CDR2: SEHNR, FQNEAQ (reference sequence). The CDR3 here is CASSFEGGYTF. The CDR3 DNA reads as TGTGCCAGCAGCTTTGAGGGTGGCTACACCTTC.

A note on this clone: Other nucleotide sequences in the sample specify the same CDR3. The gene calls are TRBV5-1 and TRBJ2-7; the D is unclear. Germline CDR1 is SGHRS and CDR2 is YFSETQ. This CDR3 contains 12 residues. The V end was cut by 0 bases, the J end by 5 bases, with 6 bases between. The CDR3 sequence is CASSLAPDEQYF. CDR3 in DNA: TGCGCCAGCAGCTTGGCCCCCGACGAGCAGTACTTC.

The chain joins TRBV28 to TRBJ2-7, with 7 bases identical to TRBD2. The CDR3 contains 15 residues. After removal of 4 bases from V and 3 bases from J, the junction contained 9 bases not matched to a gene. CDR1 MDHEN and CDR2 SYDVKM come from the germline V gene. This CDR3 is CASSSPPGRGYEQYF. CDR3 DNA: TGTGCCAGCAGTTCACCCCCAGGGAGGGGCTACGAGCAGTACTTC.

The chain uses TRBV9 and TRBJ2-2; no firm D call. Germline assignment: CDR1 SGDLS and CDR2 YYNGEE. The V end lost 3 bases, the J end lost 3 bases, and 21 bases lay between the germline ends. CDR3 length: 18 amino acids. CDR3 protein: CASSGGPLGELHTGELFF. The CDR3 nucleotides read TGTGCCAGCAGCGGAGGACCTCTAGGAGAGCTACACACCGGGGAGCTGTTTTTT.

The chain joins TRBV9 to TRBJ2-3, with TRBD2 identical over 7 bases. The CDR3 is made up of 17 amino acids. After removal of 0 bases from V and 2 bases from J, the junction contained 9 bases not matched to a gene. Germline CDR1 SGDLS, CDR2 YYNGEE. The CDR3 DNA follows: TGTGCCAGCAGCGTAGGGGGAGGGCGGCTCCCCACAGATACGCAGTATTTT. This translates into CASSVGGGRLPTDTQYF.

A remark on this clone: This sample includes further DNA sequences coding for the same CDR3. CDR3 sequence: CASSSLDRGTEAFF. CDR3 bases: TGTGCCAGCAGTTCCCTGGACAGGGGGACTGAAGCTTTCTTT. The chain is built from TRBV27 and TRBJ1-1; 10 bases are shared with TRBD1. Germline CDR1 MNHEY, CDR2 SMNVEV (reference sequence). Trimming removed 4 bases from V and 5 bases from J; junction bases left unmatched: 4. The CDR3 is 14 amino acids.

The gene calls are TRBV2 and TRBJ2-1; unclear D gene. Germline-derived CDR1 and CDR2 are SNHLY and FYNNEI. CDR3 length: 10 residues. Trimming removed 4 bases at V and 8 bases at J, with 3 bases between. The CDR3 coding sequence is TGTGCCAGCAGTGTCCATGAGCAGTTCTTC. Encoded protein: CASSVHEQFF.

The V call is TRBV7-2, the J call TRBJ2-5; 11 bases are a match to TRBD2. J was trimmed by 3 bases and V by 2 bases; bases with no gene match: 8. Germline V gene lookup returns CDR1 SGHTA and CDR2 FQGNSA. The CDR3 contains 17 residues. Here the CDR3 reads CASSLTASGRSKETQYF. CDR3 nucleotides: TGTGCCAGCAGCTTAACGGCTAGCGGGAGGTCTAAAGAGACCCAGTACTTC.

The chain is built from TRBV7-2 and TRBJ1-2; unclear D gene. V lost 1 base and J 4 bases, leaving 7 bases between the germline ends. There are 13 residues in the CDR3. Germline CDR1 is SGHTA and CDR2 is FQGNSA. For the CDR3, the DNA is TGTGCCAGCAGCTTAGATCCAGTCTATGGCTACACCTTC. Its translation is CASSLDPVYGYTF.

The chain links TRBV2 to TRBJ2-7; TRBD2 is a possible D gene (5 bases). Germline CDR1 and CDR2: SNHLY and FYNNEI. The length of the CDR3 is 11 residues. Trimming cost V 3 bases and J 8 bases, with 8 bases left between them. The CDR3 loop is CASSEDGKQYF. CDR3 bases: TGTGCCAGCAGTGAGGACGGGAAGCAGTACTTC.

The chain combines TRBV27 with TRBJ2-3; possible D gene TRBD1, 5 bases. CDR1 and CDR2 from the germline V gene are MNHEY and SMNVEV (reference sequence). This CDR3 region has 13 residues. V gave up 6 bases and J gave up 6 bases, with 13 bases separating them. The CDR3 protein is CASRSRAPDTQYF. The CDR3 DNA reads TGTGCCAGCAGAAGCAGGGCCCCCGATACGCAGTATTTT.

About this clone: In the same sample, other DNA sequences code for this CDR3. The rearrangement joins TRBV13 to TRBJ2-7; 7 bases fit TRBD2. V dropped 3 bases and J dropped 1; count of bases not matched to a gene: 3. CDR1 is PRHDT and CDR2 is FYEKMQ in the germline V gene (reference sequence). The CDR3 loop spans 14 amino acids. The CDR3 sequence: CASSFGGSSYEQYF. In DNA, the CDR3 is TGTGCCAGCAGCTTCGGCGGGAGTTCCTACGAGCAGTACTTC.

Notes on this clone: Other DNA sequences from this sample encode an identical CDR3 as well. The chain is built from TRBV7-9 and TRBJ2-7; no definite D call. Looked up from germline, CDR1 is SEHNR and CDR2 is FQNEAQ (reference sequence). The CDR3 sequence is 15 residues long. The V end was cut by 1 base, the J end by 6 bases, with 16 bases between. CDR3 DNA sequence: TGTGCCAGCAGCTTAGATGGGTTCGTCCGAGCCGAGCAGTACTTC. It specifies CASSLDGFVRAEQYF.

The V call is TRBV5-5, the J call TRBJ1-1; no definite D call. V was pared by 3 bases and J by 0 bases, with 9 bases between. The V gene's germline CDR1 is SGHKS and CDR2 YYEKEE (reference sequence). CDR3 size: 14 residues. The CDR3 nucleotides read TGTGCCAGCAGCTCTACCGGGCTGAACACTGAAGCTTTCTTT. Protein: CASSSTGLNTEAFF.

For the CDR3, the DNA is TGTGCCAGTAGACCCTTGGACCGGAACACCGGGGAGCTGTTTTTT. It yields the protein CASRPLDRNTGELFF. The chain is built from TRBV19 and TRBJ2-2; D is undetermined. Germline-derived CDR1 and CDR2 are LNHDA and SQIVND (reference sequence). The V end was cut by 6 bases, the J end by 1 base, with 12 bases between. This CDR3 has 15 amino acids.

The chain links TRBV14 to TRBJ1-2; no reliable D call. There are 16 residues in the CDR3. Looked up from germline, CDR1 is SGHDN and CDR2 is FVKESK. V shed 4 bases and J shed 3 bases, with 18 bases lying between them. In nucleotides, the CDR3 is TGTGCCAGCAGCCCCGAGGTGAAAAGGAGGGACTATGGCTACACCTTC. This translates into CASSPEVKRRDYGYTF. Complete variable domain (other parts from reference TRBV14 and TRBJ1-2): EAGVTQFPSHSVIEKGQTVTLRCDPISGHDNLYWYRRVMGKEIKFLLHFVKESKQDESGMPNNRFLAERTGGTYSTLKVQPAELEDSGVYFCASSPEVKRRDYGYTFGSGTRLTVV.

The genes are TRBV27 and TRBJ2-7; D possibly corresponds to TRBD1 (6 bases). CDR1 MNHEY and CDR2 SMNVEV come from the germline V gene (reference sequence). The CDR3 has 14 amino acids. The ends were cut back, 5 bases at V and 3 bases at J, with 14 bases in the middle. The CDR3 DNA is TGTGCCAGCAGTACAACCACAGGGATCTACGAGCAGTACTTC. It codes for CASSTTTGIYEQYF.

This clone has only one observation. DNA of the CDR3: TGCAGCGTTGACGGGGTGGCAGGCGCCGGGGAGCTGTTTTTT. It translates to CSVDGVAGAGELFF. V usage is TRBV29-1 and J usage is TRBJ2-2; TRBD2 might be the D (5 bases). Trimming removed 3 bases from V and 6 bases from J, with 14 bases in between. CDR1 is SQVTM, CDR2 ANQGSEA, per germline. CDR3 length: 14 residues.

The chain is built from TRBV9 and TRBJ1-1; 10 bases line up with TRBD1. Trimming cost V 4 bases and J 1 base; bases outside gene matches: 7. From germline, CDR1 is SGDLS and CDR2 YYNGEE. The CDR3 has 16 residues. As DNA, the CDR3 is TGTGCCAGCAGCACGAGACAGGGGGCGGCGAACACTGAAGCTTTCTTT. This gives the protein CASSTRQGAANTEAFF.

CDR3 coding DNA: TGTGCCAGCAGCTTCTCAGGCTCGGTAGCTTCACCCCTCCACTTT. This sequence encodes CASSFSGSVASPLHF. The rearrangement links TRBV11-3 to TRBJ1-6, with unresolved D. The germline CDR1 and CDR2 sequences are SGHNT and YENEEA. V shed 3 bases and J shed 9 bases, with 15 bases lying between them. The CDR3 consists of 15 residues. Supplemented by reference TRBV11-3 and TRBJ1-6, the full variable domain reads EAGVVQSPRYKIIEKKQPVAFWCNPISGHNTLYWYLQNLGQGPELLIRYENEEAVDDSQLPKDRFSAERLKGVDSTLKIQPAELGDSAVYLCASSFSGSVASPLHFGNGTRLTVT.

This CDR3 is CASSYSGTEAYNEQFF. CDR3 in DNA: TGTGCCAGCAGTTATTCCGGGACAGAAGCCTACAATGAGCAGTTCTTC. The J gene is TRBJ2-1, the V gene TRBV6-4, with 7 bases that match TRBD1. The V gene's germline CDR1 is MRHNA and CDR2 SNTAGT. Losses at the gene ends were 5 bases for V and 2 bases for J; bases not matched to a gene: 9. The CDR3 has 16 amino acids.

This chain connects TRBV28 to TRBJ2-7; TRBD1 agrees at 9 bases. Trimming cost V 5 bases and J 5 bases; bases outside gene matches: 7. CDR3 size: 14 residues. Germline lookup yields CDR1 MDHEN and CDR2 SYDVKM. The CDR3 sequence is CASSRSGTGNEQYF. DNA for the CDR3: TGTGCCAGCAGTCGATCCGGGACAGGGAACGAGCAGTACTTC. The complete variable domain, with remaining parts taken from reference TRBV28 and TRBJ2-7, reads DVKVTQSSRYLVKRTGEKVFLECVQDMDHENMFWYRQDPGLGLRLIYFSYDVKMKEKGDIPEGYSVSREKKERFSLILESASTNQTSMYLCASSRSGTGNEQYFGPGTRLTVT.

The chain couples TRBV7-9 to TRBJ1-1; 7 positions agree with TRBD1. From germline, CDR1 is SEHNR and CDR2 FQNEAQ (reference sequence). CDR3 length: 12 residues. Germline trimming cut 9 bases from V and 6 bases from J; bases unmatched to any gene: 7. The CDR3 here is CASGGGVAEAFF. The CDR3 bases are TGTGCCAGTGGAGGGGGCGTCGCTGAAGCTTTCTTT.

The chain uses TRBV9 and TRBJ2-7; 10 bases map to TRBD2. The CDR3 consists of 15 residues. V gave up 4 bases and J gave up 2 bases; unmatched junction bases: 6. In germline, CDR1 is SGDLS, CDR2 YYNGEE. CDR3 nucleotide sequence: TGTGCCAGCAGCCGTACAGGGACTAGCGCCTACGAGCAGTACTTC. Its translation is CASSRTGTSAYEQYF.

This chain connects TRBV28 to TRBJ1-2; D remains unclear. V lost 10 bases, J lost 7 bases, and 16 bases lay in between. Germline V CDR1 and CDR2: MDHEN, SYDVKM. The CDR3 is 12 amino acids. The CDR3 nucleotides read TGTGCCATCCCTTTATTCCCCAGTGGCTACACCTTC. This codes for CAIPLFPSGYTF.

The chain recombines TRBV28 with TRBJ1-1; 11 positions agree with TRBD1. V shed 5 bases, J shed 7 bases, and the junction held 9 bases outside the gene matches. CDR1 and CDR2 (germline): MDHEN, SYDVKM. The CDR3 is 15 residues long. CDR3 loop: CASSKNRDRGCEAFF. CDR3 bases: TGTGCCAGCAGTAAAAACCGGGACAGGGGGTGTGAAGCTTTCTTT.